This T cell receptor beta chain was recorded in a study of neoadjuvant anti-PD-1 for oral cavity cancer. Some clones are missing from TCRdb's copy, which holds only in-frame ones; the method was immunoSEQ multiplex PCR. The sample has approximately 23,000 clones; over 35% are singletons. The CDR3 runs 12 residues. CDR1 and CDR2 (germline): MDHEN, SYDVKM. Deletions cut 8 bases from V and 6 bases from J, with 12 bases between. Stated time point: after neoadjuvant nivolumab, at surgical resection. This sequence was found in a person between 35 and 79 years old with oral cavity squamous cell carcinoma. This chain links TRBV28 with TRBJ2-3; D unclear. This specimen was tumor tissue, taken after nivolumab (anti-PD-1) treatment. The CDR3 DNA reads as TGTGCCAGCGGTACGAGCGCGGATACGCAGTATTTT. It encodes CASGTSADTQYF.